This T cell receptor beta chain was recorded in a study of blood T cell repertoires in COVID-19. Across the study: The study drew acute and convalescent COVID-19 samples from the United States, Italy and Spain. The analysed material was cDNA or gDNA that came from T cells, B-cell-depleted T cells, or PBMCs.

This clone has just a few counts. Original handling: Nucleated cell counts were estimated from reference gene primer amplification. The data were produced by immunoSEQ multiplex PCR, yet TCRdb's version contains in-frame clones alone and is incomplete. V, J and clone size are those of that table, while D and trimming were read from the DNA. This repertoire shows around 130,000 clones, around 81% found once; its top ten account for 11%. Germline CDR1 MNHEY, CDR2 SVGAGI. J gave up 10 bases and V 0 bases, and 6 bases lay outside the gene matches. CDR3 length: 15 residues. Specimen: peripheral blood. The source is a human donor in a cohort sampled during active COVID-19. The chain carries TRBV6-5 and TRBJ1-4; 9 bases match TRBD1. This CDR3 is CASSYSWDRVSKLFF. The CDR3, as DNA: TGTGCCAGCAGTTACTCGTGGGACAGGGTATCAAAACTGTTTTTT.